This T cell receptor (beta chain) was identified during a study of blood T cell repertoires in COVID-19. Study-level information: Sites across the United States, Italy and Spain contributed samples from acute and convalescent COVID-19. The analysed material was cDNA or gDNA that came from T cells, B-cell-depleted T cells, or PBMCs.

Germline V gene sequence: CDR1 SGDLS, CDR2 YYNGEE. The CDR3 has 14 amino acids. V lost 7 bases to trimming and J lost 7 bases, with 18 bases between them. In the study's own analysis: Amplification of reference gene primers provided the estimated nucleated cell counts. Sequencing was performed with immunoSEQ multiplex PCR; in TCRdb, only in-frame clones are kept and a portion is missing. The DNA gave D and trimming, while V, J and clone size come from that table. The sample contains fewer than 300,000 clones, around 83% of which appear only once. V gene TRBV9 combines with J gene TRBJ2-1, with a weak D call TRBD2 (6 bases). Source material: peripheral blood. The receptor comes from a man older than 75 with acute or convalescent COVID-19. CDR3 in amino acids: CASRPAEGPNEQFF. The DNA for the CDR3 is TGTGCCAGCCGACCGGCGGAGGGACCTAATGAGCAGTTCTTC.